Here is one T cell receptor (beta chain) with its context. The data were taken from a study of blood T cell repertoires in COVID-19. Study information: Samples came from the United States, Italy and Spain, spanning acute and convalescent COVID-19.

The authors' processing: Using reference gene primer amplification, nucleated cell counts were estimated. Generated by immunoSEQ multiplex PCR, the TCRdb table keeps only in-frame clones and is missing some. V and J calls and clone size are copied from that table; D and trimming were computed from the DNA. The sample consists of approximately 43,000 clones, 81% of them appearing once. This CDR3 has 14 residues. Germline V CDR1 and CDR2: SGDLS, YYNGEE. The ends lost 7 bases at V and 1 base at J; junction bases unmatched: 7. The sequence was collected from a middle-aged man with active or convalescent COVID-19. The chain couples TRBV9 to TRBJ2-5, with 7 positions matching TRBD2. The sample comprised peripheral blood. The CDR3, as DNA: TGTGCCAGCTCTGGCGGGAGTTTCCAAGAGACCCAGTACTTC. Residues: CASSGGSFQETQYF.